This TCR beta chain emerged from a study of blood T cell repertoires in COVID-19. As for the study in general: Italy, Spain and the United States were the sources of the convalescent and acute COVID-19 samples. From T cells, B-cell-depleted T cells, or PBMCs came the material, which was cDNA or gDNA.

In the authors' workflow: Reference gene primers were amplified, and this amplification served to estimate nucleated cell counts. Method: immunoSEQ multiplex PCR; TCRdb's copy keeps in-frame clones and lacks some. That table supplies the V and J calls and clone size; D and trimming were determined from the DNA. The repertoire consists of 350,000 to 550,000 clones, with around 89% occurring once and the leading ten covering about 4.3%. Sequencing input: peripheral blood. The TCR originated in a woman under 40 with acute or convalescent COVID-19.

As DNA, the CDR3 is TGTGCCAGTAGTGTTTTCTGGGGTTCGGGGGAGACCCAGTACTTC. The encoded protein is CASSVFWGSGETQYF. The chain recombines TRBV19 with TRBJ2-5, with D maybe TRBD2 (5 bases). V was pared by 5 bases and J by 5 bases, with 18 bases between. There are 15 residues in the CDR3. Germline V gene sequence: CDR1 LNHDA, CDR2 SQIVND (reference sequence).